The sequence of this T cell receptor beta chain was determined in a study of OX40 agonist ivuxolimab in advanced cancers. Trimming cost V 2 bases and J 3 bases, with 17 bases left between them. Germline V lookup: CDR1 SGHDT, CDR2 YYEEEE. This CDR3 comprises 16 residues. To note about this clone: Its antigen remains unknown.

The table came from immunoSEQ multiplex PCR; TCRdb's copy has only in-frame clones and leaves some out. This sample yields tens of thousands of clones, of which about 83% are seen a single time; over 1.1% belongs to the top ten. Notes on the study in general: Clonal expansion from baseline to week 6 occurred in both CD4+ and CD8+ T cells.

V and J are TRBV5-6 and TRBJ1-2, with D unresolved. This specimen was CD4+ or CD8+ T cells sorted from blood, taken in a trial of the OX40 agonist ivuxolimab. This TCR came from an adult with an advanced solid tumor such as melanoma, head and neck, liver or kidney cancer. CDR3 in DNA: TGTGCCAGCAGCTTCATGCCGGGGAGGCGGGACTATGGCTACACCTTC. As protein: CASSFMPGRRDYGYTF.